What follows are 16 T cell receptor beta chains derived from one specimen sequenced in a study of T cells in Graves' hyperthyroidism and ophthalmopathy. The CDR3 regions of TCR beta were amplified from RNA transcripts. First-round RT-PCR of the TCR CDR3 relied on the HTBI primer set. In TCRdb, the multiplex PCR reads were re-called with MiXCR into one record per CDR3 protein. The repertoire holds some 770,000 distinct CDR3 sequences, with about 17% as singletons. Sequenced input: blood. Source of these receptors: a man between 18 and 29 years old with Graves' hyperthyroidism.

This chain connects TRBV4-2 to TRBJ2-7, with TRBD2 matching over 12 bases. Trimming cost V 2 bases and J 7 bases; bases outside gene matches: 12. Germline assignment: CDR1 LGHNA and CDR2 YNFKEQ. CDR3 length equals 17 residues. The DNA for the CDR3 is TGTGCCAGCAGCCAAAAGATTCTAGCGGGAGGGCCGGGTGAGCAGTACTTC. Protein: CASSQKILAGGPGEQYF.

A remark on this clonotype: One base away lies a much larger clone, so this may be a sequencing read error. The rearrangement joins TRBV6-1 to TRBJ2-5, with D possibly TRBD1 on 6 matching bases. CDR1 and CDR2 (germline): MNHNS, SASEGT. CDR3 size: 14 residues. As DNA, the CDR3 is TGTGCCAGCAGACAGGGACGGGTACAAGAGGCCCAGTACTTC. Residues: CASRQGRVQEAQYF.

The rearrangement uses TRBV24-1 and TRBJ2-3; no firm D call. The ends were cut back, 6 bases at V and 0 bases at J, with 12 bases in the middle. Germline V gene data show CDR1 as KGHDR and CDR2 as SFDVKD. This CDR3 comprises 15 residues. CDR3 sequence: CATSLVATSTDTQYF. The DNA of the CDR3 is TGTGCCACCAGTTTGGTGGCAACTAGCACAGATACGCAGTATTTT.

This clonotype was counted between two and nine times. J is TRBJ2-1 and V is TRBV30; D may be TRBD2 (6 bases). The CDR3 consists of 12 residues. CDR1 is GTSNPN and CDR2 is SVGIG in the germline V gene (reference sequence). The V end was cut by 2 bases, the J end by 9 bases, with 11 bases between. CDR3 coding DNA: TGTGCCTGGAGTTTAGCCGGGGGTGAGCAGTTCTTC. Translated: CAWSLAGGEQFF.

The table lists this clonotype with a few counts. V and J are TRBV12-3 or TRBV12-4 and TRBJ2-7; D perhaps matches TRBD1 (5 bases). Trimming cost V 5 bases and J 1 base, with 18 bases left between them. There are 16 residues in the CDR3. CDR3: CASSLRASDISYEQYF. The CDR3 DNA reads as TGTGCCAGCAGTCTCAGGGCTAGTGATATTTCCTACGAGCAGTACTTC.

This clonotype was observed a few times. A much more abundant neighbour one base away suggests this may be a read error. This chain uses TRBV24-1 with TRBJ2-1; 7 positions agree with TRBD2. Germline lookup yields CDR1 KGHDR and CDR2 SFDVKD. The length of the CDR3 is 14 residues. The CDR3 loop is CAGGASGGDNEQFF. The CDR3, as DNA: TGTGCGGGCGGGGCTAGCGGTGGGGACAATGAGCAGTTCTTC.

This clonotype appeared a few times. The V call is TRBV27, the J call TRBJ2-7; TRBD2 aligns across 9 bases. Trimming removed 8 bases from V and 7 bases from J; junction bases left unmatched: 6. The CDR3 runs to 12 residues. Germline CDR1 and CDR2: MNHEY and SMNVEV (reference sequence). The CDR3 DNA reads as TGTGCCAGCGGGCGGCGGGGGGGGGAGCAGTACTTC. Translated, it gives CASGRRGGEQYF.

The chain has TRBV24-1 and TRBJ2-2; D not resolved. The V end was cut by 0 bases, the J end by 5 bases, with 3 bases between. CDR1 is KGHDR, CDR2 SFDVKD, per germline. This CDR3 is 13 amino acids long. CDR3 in amino acids: CATSDLRTGELFF. CDR3 sequence (DNA): TGTGCCACCAGTGATTTGAGAACCGGGGAGCTGTTTTTT.

The chain combines TRBV7-9 with TRBJ1-5; no clear D gene. Trimming left V 1 base short and J 3 bases short, with 10 bases between. The CDR3 contains 15 residues. Germline loops: CDR1 SEHNR, CDR2 FQNEAQ (reference sequence). CDR3 residues: CASSLGGINNQPQHF. The DNA for the CDR3 is TGTGCCAGCAGCTTAGGGGGAATTAACAATCAGCCCCAGCATTTT.

This clonotype was observed a few times. The chain recombines TRBV27 with TRBJ2-7; D might be TRBD1 (6 bases). CDR3 length equals 14 residues. Germline assignment: CDR1 MNHEY and CDR2 SMNVEV (reference sequence). The V end was cut by 10 bases, the J end by 0 bases, with 16 bases between. The CDR3 DNA is TGTGCCATCCTGGGGACACCCTACTCCTACGAGCAGTACTTC. Amino acid sequence: CAILGTPYSYEQYF.

In its sample, this clonotype was seen many times. The chain has TRBV30 and TRBJ1-1; D is possibly TRBD1 (6 bases). CDR3 length equals 13 residues. The germline V and J ends were trimmed by 5 bases and 5 bases, with 15 bases remaining between them. CDR1 and CDR2 from the germline V gene are GTSNPN and SVGIG (reference sequence). DNA of the CDR3: TGTGCCTGGTCCAAGGGGGTGAGTACTGAAGCTTTCTTT. Its protein is CAWSKGVSTEAFF.

As for this clonotype: A read error may produce the germline difference seen at one junction end. The chain carries TRBV5-4 and TRBJ2-2; the D gene is possibly TRBD1 (5 bases). The CDR3 contains 16 residues. In germline, CDR1 is SGHNT, CDR2 YYREEE (reference sequence). The CDR3 protein is CAGSLGPGGDTGELFF. CDR3 sequence (DNA): TGTGCCGGCAGCTTGGGGCCCGGTGGGGACACCGGGGAGCTGTTTTTT.

The rearrangement joins TRBV25-1 to TRBJ2-1; 7 positions match TRBD2. V dropped 1 base and J dropped 3; count of bases not matched to a gene: 3. The germline V gene encodes CDR1 MGHDK and CDR2 SYGVNS. The CDR3 extends over 15 amino acids. DNA for the CDR3: TGTGCCAGCAGTGAATTTGCGGGGGACTACAATGAGCAGTTCTTC. Encoded protein: CASSEFAGDYNEQFF.

This clonotype was detected a few times. This CDR3 reads CSAPRQGRTDTQYF. CDR3 sequence (DNA): TGCAGTGCCCCCCGACAGGGACGGACAGATACGCAGTATTTT. The chain links TRBV20-1 to TRBJ2-3, with TRBD1 matching over 7 bases. Per the germline V gene, CDR1 is DFQATT and CDR2 is SNEGSKA (reference sequence). Unmatched junction bases numbered 9, after V lost 6 bases and J lost 3 bases. CDR3 length equals 14 residues.

Written as DNA, the CDR3 is TGTGCCAGCCACTCGGCGGGAACTGGGGCCAACGTCCTGACTTTC. This translates into CASHSAGTGANVLTF. This chain uses TRBV28 with TRBJ2-6; D is possibly TRBD2 (6 bases). V lost 8 bases, J lost 2 bases, and 13 bases lay in between. The CDR3 is made up of 15 amino acids. CDR1 and CDR2 from the germline V gene are MDHEN and SYDVKM.

This rearrangement joins TRBV4-2 to TRBJ2-3; 14 bases line up with TRBD2. Germline-derived CDR1 and CDR2 are LGHNA and YNFKEQ. The CDR3 runs 19 residues. V dropped 4 bases and J dropped 0; count of bases not matched to a gene: 9. The DNA of the CDR3 is TGTGCCAGCAGCCCGATGGGACTAGCGGGAGTGGGGAGCACAGATACGCAGTATTTT. This gives the protein CASSPMGLAGVGSTDTQYF.